The 27 T cell receptor beta chains in this list originate from one sample, sequenced in a study of human thymus T cells. TCRdb keeps only in-frame clones here, not all; method: immunoSEQ multiplex PCR. The sample has tens of thousands of clones, approximately 95% seen once. What was sequenced was blood. All receptors derive from a boy in the first two years of life with a congenital heart defect but otherwise immunologically healthy.

This chain uses TRBV5-6 with TRBJ2-1; a possible D gene is TRBD1 (5 bases). V lost 2 bases to trimming and J lost 6 bases, with 12 bases between them. CDR1 and CDR2 from the germline V gene are SGHDT and YYEEEE. This CDR3 has 14 residues. The CDR3 is CASSFLGHTNEQFF. In DNA form, the CDR3 reads TGTGCCAGCAGCTTTCTCGGACACACCAATGAGCAGTTCTTC.

The chain employs TRBV21-1 and TRBJ2-5; the table's D call of TRBD1 was not tested on the DNA. TRBV21-1 is recorded as a pseudogene. The CDR3 runs 13 residues. This CDR3 is CASSRGQQETQYF. CDR3 coding DNA: TGTGCCAGCAGCAGGGGACAGCAAGAGACCCAGTACTTC.

This CDR3 is CASSRTGGQETQYF. CDR3 sequence (DNA): TGTGCCAGCAGTCGGACAGGGGGGCAAGAGACCCAGTACTTC. The chain combines TRBV5-4 with TRBJ2-5, with 10 nucleotides matching TRBD1. Germline trimming cut 5 bases from V and 2 bases from J; bases unmatched to any gene: 3. From germline, CDR1 is SGHNT and CDR2 YYREEE (reference sequence). This CDR3 is built from 14 residues.

The gene calls are TRBV6-1 and TRBJ2-3; D possibly corresponds to TRBD1 (6 bases). Deletions cut 1 base from V and 6 bases from J, with 17 bases between. The CDR3 extends over 16 amino acids. The germline gives CDR1 MNHNS, CDR2 SASEGT. The chain's CDR3 is CASSEGVAGAEDTQYF. DNA of the CDR3: TGTGCCAGCAGTGAAGGGGTAGCAGGGGCAGAGGATACGCAGTATTTT.

The chain couples TRBV4-1 to TRBJ1-2; D is undetermined. V lost 5 bases and J lost 8, with 12 bases in between. The germline V gene encodes CDR1 MGHRA and CDR2 YSYEKL. This CDR3 has 12 amino acids. CDR3 loop: CASSSRVGGYTF. The DNA for the CDR3 is TGCGCCAGCAGCTCTAGGGTTGGCGGCTACACCTTC.

The J gene is TRBJ2-5, the V gene TRBV2, with TRBD2 matching 11 bases. This CDR3 contains 14 residues. From germline, CDR1 is SNHLY and CDR2 FYNNEI. J was trimmed by 5 bases and V by 4 bases; bases with no gene match: 3. CDR3 region: CASSGGLAAETQYF. The CDR3 DNA is TGTGCCAGCAGTGGGGGACTAGCGGCGGAGACCCAGTACTTC.

The gene calls are TRBV19 and TRBJ1-4; no firm D call. The CDR3 is 15 amino acids. Trimming removed 0 bases at V and 8 bases at J, with 13 bases between. From germline, CDR1 is LNHDA and CDR2 SQIVND (reference sequence). CDR3 residues: CASSIDREGNEKLFF. The CDR3 nucleotides read TGTGCCAGTAGTATAGATCGAGAAGGGAACGAAAAACTGTTTTTT.

The V gene is TRBV2, the J gene TRBJ2-3; TRBD2 agrees at 13 bases. Germline loops: CDR1 SNHLY, CDR2 FYNNEI. The CDR3 length is 16 residues. With V trimmed by 6 bases and J by 2 bases, 5 bases remained unmatched. The CDR3 DNA sequence: TGTGCCAGCAGCCGACTAGCGGGGGGCTCCACAGATACGCAGTATTTT. Translated, it gives CASSRLAGGSTDTQYF.

V gene TRBV6-1 combines with J gene TRBJ2-3; TRBD2 matches at 8 bases. The CDR3 runs to 14 residues. Germline V lookup: CDR1 MNHNS, CDR2 SASEGT. The V segment lost 6 bases and the J segment 2 bases; nucleotides outside the gene matches: 4. This CDR3 is CASRLAGYTDTQYF. The DNA of the CDR3 is TGTGCCAGCAGATTAGCGGGATACACAGATACGCAGTATTTT.

The rearrangement joins TRBV7-2 to TRBJ2-2, with 10 positions matching TRBD1. The germline gives CDR1 SGHTA, CDR2 FQGNSA. Unmatched junction bases numbered 5, after V lost 5 bases and J lost 8 bases. The CDR3 is 14 amino acids. CDR3 loop: CASSARTGGGELFF. The CDR3, as DNA: TGTGCCAGCAGCGCCCGGACAGGGGGAGGGGAGCTGTTTTTT.

The rearrangement links TRBV6-6 to TRBJ1-3, with D unresolved. The CDR3 length is 14 residues. The V gene's germline CDR1 is MNHNY and CDR2 SVGAGI (reference sequence). Trimming took off 2 bases at V and 4 bases at J, with 9 bases between the two ends. CDR3 DNA sequence: TGTGCCAGCAGTTACCCCGGCCAGGGAAACACCATATATTTT. Translated, it gives CASSYPGQGNTIYF.

J is TRBJ1-3 and V is TRBV6-1; maybe TRBD1 (5 bases). Trimming shortened V by 4 bases and J by 0 bases, and 13 bases separated the two germline ends. The CDR3 is 16 amino acids. Germline V gene data show CDR1 as MNHNS and CDR2 as SASEGT. The CDR3 DNA sequence: TGTGCCAGCAGTGCGACCAACAGGATCTCTGGAAACACCATATATTTT. Its translation is CASSATNRISGNTIYF.

The chain joins TRBV6-5 to TRBJ2-2; D might be TRBD1 (5 bases). Between the trimmed V and J ends, which lost 0 bases and 7 bases, there was a span of 12 bases. The V gene's germline CDR1 is MNHEY and CDR2 SVGAGI. This CDR3 is built from 15 residues. The DNA of the CDR3 is TGTGCCAGCAGTTACTCCCAGACAGTGGGCGGGGAGCTGTTTTTT. Amino acids: CASSYSQTVGGELFF.

The chain carries TRBV12-5 and TRBJ1-1; no reliable D call. The CDR3 runs to 15 residues. V dropped 0 bases and J dropped 4 bases, with 12 bases sitting between them. The germline V gene has CDR1 LGHNT and CDR2 FRNRAP. DNA for the CDR3: TGTGCTAGTGGTTTGGTACCCCTCTGGTCCACTGAAGCTTTCTTT. Translated, it gives CASGLVPLWSTEAFF.

The CDR3 spells CASSLLHLNSPLHF. Written as DNA, the CDR3 is TGTGCCAGCAGCTTGTTACACCTTAATTCACCCCTCCACTTT. The rearrangement links TRBV5-8 to TRBJ1-6; D call uncertain. The CDR3 is made up of 14 amino acids. The germline gives CDR1 SGHTS, CDR2 YDEGEE. V was shortened by 1 base and J by 6 bases, with 8 bases between the two germline ends.

V and J are TRBV19 and TRBJ1-2; D might be TRBD1 (6 bases). The germline V and J ends were trimmed by 1 base and 5 bases, with 11 bases remaining between them. The CDR3 length is 14 residues. Per germline, CDR1 LNHDA and CDR2 SQIVND (reference sequence). The CDR3 is CASSIASGAYGYTF. CDR3 DNA sequence: TGTGCCAGTAGTATAGCCTCAGGGGCGTATGGCTACACCTTC.

The rearrangement links TRBV7-9 to TRBJ1-6, with 7 bases aligning to TRBD1. CDR3 size: 14 residues. Germline V gene data show CDR1 as SEHNR and CDR2 as FQNEAQ (reference sequence). The J segment lost 6 bases and the V segment lost 5 bases, leaving 4 bases of the junction unmatched. CDR3 coding DNA: TGTGCCAGCAGCCCGGACAGGAGTAATTCACCCCTCCACTTT. Translated, it gives CASSPDRSNSPLHF.

This chain connects TRBV19 to TRBJ2-1, with a possible D match to TRBD1 (5 bases). Germline V gene lookup returns CDR1 LNHDA and CDR2 SQIVND (reference sequence). The CDR3 is 13 residues long. Trimming stripped 5 bases from V and 2 bases from J, with 7 bases between. The CDR3 protein is CASSPRAYNEQFF. CDR3 sequence (DNA): TGTGCCAGTAGTCCCAGGGCCTACAATGAGCAGTTCTTC.

The rearrangement joins TRBV9 to TRBJ2-1; D is possibly TRBD1 or TRBD2 (5 bases each). The CDR3 is 17 amino acids. CDR1 and CDR2 from the germline V gene are SGDLS and YYNGEE. V was shortened by 0 bases and J by 4 bases, with 17 bases between the two germline ends. The CDR3 spells CASSVGPGAPQYNEQFF. CDR3 bases: TGTGCCAGCAGCGTAGGTCCCGGGGCCCCGCAGTACAATGAGCAGTTCTTC.

The CDR3 DNA reads as TGTGCCAGCAGCCAGCGAGGGGGACTAGCGGGGGGCGAGCAGTACTTC. Protein product: CASSQRGGLAGGEQYF. The genes are TRBV4-2 and TRBJ2-7; 15 bases align to TRBD2. The germline CDR1 and CDR2 sequences are LGHNA and YNFKEQ. J lost 6 bases, V lost 3 bases, and 6 bases had no gene match. CDR3 length equals 16 residues.

A remark on this clone: Distinct nucleotide sequences in the sample also encode this CDR3. V is TRBV18 and J is TRBJ2-7; TRBD2 aligns across 10 bases. The J segment lost 0 bases and the V segment lost 1 base, leaving 0 bases of the junction unmatched. CDR3 length: 15 amino acids. The germline CDR1 and CDR2 sequences are KGHSH and LQKENI. The CDR3 region is CASSPLAGGSYEQYF. In nucleotides, the CDR3 is TGTGCCAGCTCACCACTAGCGGGGGGCTCCTACGAGCAGTACTTC.

The chain recombines TRBV10-3 with TRBJ2-5; D might be TRBD2 (5 bases). Germline V gene data show CDR1 as ENHRY and CDR2 as SYGVKD. V was pared by 4 bases and J by 8 bases, with 8 bases between. This CDR3 comprises 11 residues. Written as DNA, the CDR3 is TGTGCCATCAGTGCGAGCGGTACCCAGTACTTC. Translation gives CAISASGTQYF.

The genes are TRBV4-2 and TRBJ2-1; the D gene is possibly TRBD2 (7 bases). Germline lookup yields CDR1 LGHNA and CDR2 YNFKEQ. V was pared by 1 base and J by 7 bases, with 17 bases between. This CDR3 comprises 16 residues. The CDR3 sequence is CASSQVGGGPDNEQFF. Written as DNA, the CDR3 is TGTGCCAGCAGCCAAGTAGGGGGGGGGCCGGATAATGAGCAGTTCTTC.

The genes are TRBV5-1 and TRBJ2-2; D may be TRBD2 (5 bases). This CDR3 is built from 16 residues. V was cut by 0 bases and J by 5 bases, with 14 bases left in between. The germline gives CDR1 SGHRS, CDR2 YFSETQ. Here the CDR3 DNA reads TGCGCCAGCAGCTTGGCCGGGGATCGGAGTACCGGGGAGCTGTTTTTT. Translated: CASSLAGDRSTGELFF.

The chain combines TRBV6-5 with TRBJ2-1, with 7 bases matching TRBD2. The CDR3 runs 10 residues. J was trimmed by 8 bases and V by 9 bases; bases with no gene match: 1. Germline assignment: CDR1 MNHEY and CDR2 SVGAGI. The CDR3 DNA is TGTGCCAGTGGGAGGGATGAGCAGTTCTTC. Amino acids: CASGRDEQFF.

The chain employs TRBV10-1 and TRBJ2-3, with unresolved D. This CDR3 contains 8 residues. Germline V gene data show CDR1 as WNHNN and CDR2 as SYGVQD (reference sequence). V was clipped by 7 bases and J by 13 bases, with 6 bases between them. The CDR3 nucleotides read TGCGCCAGCACCCCAGAGTATTTT. Amino acids: CASTPEYF.

The chain employs TRBV29-1 and TRBJ2-7; 9 nucleotides align to TRBD1. From germline, CDR1 is SQVTM and CDR2 ANQGSEA. The junction had 9 bases not matched to a gene; V was cut back by 8 bases and J by 7 bases. This CDR3 is built from 12 residues. CDR3: CSFDRGVGEQYF. The CDR3 DNA reads TGCAGCTTCGACAGGGGGGTGGGGGAGCAGTACTTC.